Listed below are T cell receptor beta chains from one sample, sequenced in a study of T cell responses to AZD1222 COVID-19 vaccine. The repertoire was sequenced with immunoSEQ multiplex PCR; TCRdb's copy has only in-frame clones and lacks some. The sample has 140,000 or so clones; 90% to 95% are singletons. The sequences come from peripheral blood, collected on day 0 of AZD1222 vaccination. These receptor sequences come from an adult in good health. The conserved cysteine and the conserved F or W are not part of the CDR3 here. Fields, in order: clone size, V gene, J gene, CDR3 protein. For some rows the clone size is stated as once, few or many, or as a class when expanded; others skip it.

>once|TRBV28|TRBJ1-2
ASSLRDGYT
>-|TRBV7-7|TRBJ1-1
ASSQIPGNTEAF
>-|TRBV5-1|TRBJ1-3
ASSLDPGQGAGNTIY
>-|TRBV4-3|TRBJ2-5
ASSQDAGGDGETQY
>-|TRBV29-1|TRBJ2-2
SVPARNTGELF
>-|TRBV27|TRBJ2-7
ASSYPGGYEQY
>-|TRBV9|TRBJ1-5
ASSVGQGLSQPQH
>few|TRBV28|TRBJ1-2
ASSLEQIHGYT
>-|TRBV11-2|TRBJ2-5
ASSQGHGGTQY
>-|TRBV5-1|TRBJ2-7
ASSNSRTGPLEQY
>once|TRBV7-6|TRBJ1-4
ASSLVGGPSEKLF
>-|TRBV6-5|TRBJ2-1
ASSSSFTPGPHEQF
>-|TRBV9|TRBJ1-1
ASSVERGLNTEAF
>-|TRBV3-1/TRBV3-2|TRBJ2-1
ASSQVRGVSVLQF
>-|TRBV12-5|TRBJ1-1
ASGLGTYTEAF
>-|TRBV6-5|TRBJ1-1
ASRWDRTMNTEAF
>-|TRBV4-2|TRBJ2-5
ASSQGEQETQY
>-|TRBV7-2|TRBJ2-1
ASSSAVTGGYNEQF
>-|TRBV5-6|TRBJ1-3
ASSFKGGRGNTIY
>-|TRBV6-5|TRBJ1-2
ASNPFGTYGYT
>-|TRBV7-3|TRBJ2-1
ASSVQGVNEQF
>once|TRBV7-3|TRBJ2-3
ASSLDGGEGDTQY
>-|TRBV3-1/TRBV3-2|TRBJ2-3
ASSQVKDTQY
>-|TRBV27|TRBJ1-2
ASSSPGSTTGGGYT
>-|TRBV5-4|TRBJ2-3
ASSLVWGERDTQY
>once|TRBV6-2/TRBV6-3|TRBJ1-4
ASSYWRPATNEKLF
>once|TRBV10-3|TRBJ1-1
AAEGQGNTEAF
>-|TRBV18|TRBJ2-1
ASSPRVGTGGNEQF
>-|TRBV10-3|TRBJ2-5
ATQGAETQY
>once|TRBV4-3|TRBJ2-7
ASSQVDGREQY
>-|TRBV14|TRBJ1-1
ASSQDFWDRVGQAF
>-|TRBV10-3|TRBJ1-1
AISEREGEYTEAF
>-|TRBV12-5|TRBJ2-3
ASGHAGDTQY
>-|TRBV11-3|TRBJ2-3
ASSSRDGTDTQY
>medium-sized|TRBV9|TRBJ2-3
ASSIGTSGFADTQY
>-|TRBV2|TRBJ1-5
ASGPYSNQPQH
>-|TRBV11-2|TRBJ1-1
ASSLDRARNTEAF
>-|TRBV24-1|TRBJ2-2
ATSVLPLGGGELF
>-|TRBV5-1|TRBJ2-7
ASSIGGTGLGYEQY
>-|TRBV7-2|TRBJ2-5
ASSLAGGVETQY
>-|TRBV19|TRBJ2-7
ASSIEGEQY
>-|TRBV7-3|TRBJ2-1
ASSLTGGSYNEQF
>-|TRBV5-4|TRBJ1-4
ASSLEGREKLF
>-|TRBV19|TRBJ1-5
AVAGSYSNQPQH
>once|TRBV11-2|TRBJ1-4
ASKRIGSNEKLF
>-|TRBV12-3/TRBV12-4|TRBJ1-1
ASSLTGRIAF
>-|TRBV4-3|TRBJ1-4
ASSPGGQGNEKLF
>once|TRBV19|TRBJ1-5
ASRSRDNQPQH
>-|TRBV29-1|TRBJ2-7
SVEGASYEQY
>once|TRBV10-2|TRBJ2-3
ASSSQTDTQY
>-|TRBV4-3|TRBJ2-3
ASSPGVAGVSTDTQY
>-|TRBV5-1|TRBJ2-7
ASSFLGGTGPDEQY
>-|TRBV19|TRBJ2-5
ASSPGGVGETQY
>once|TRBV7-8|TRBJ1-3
ASTLSNSNTIY
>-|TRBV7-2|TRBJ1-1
ASSLYPQIEAF
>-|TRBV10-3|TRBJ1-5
AISAVGGSDQPQH
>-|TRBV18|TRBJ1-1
ASSPRGPMNTEAF